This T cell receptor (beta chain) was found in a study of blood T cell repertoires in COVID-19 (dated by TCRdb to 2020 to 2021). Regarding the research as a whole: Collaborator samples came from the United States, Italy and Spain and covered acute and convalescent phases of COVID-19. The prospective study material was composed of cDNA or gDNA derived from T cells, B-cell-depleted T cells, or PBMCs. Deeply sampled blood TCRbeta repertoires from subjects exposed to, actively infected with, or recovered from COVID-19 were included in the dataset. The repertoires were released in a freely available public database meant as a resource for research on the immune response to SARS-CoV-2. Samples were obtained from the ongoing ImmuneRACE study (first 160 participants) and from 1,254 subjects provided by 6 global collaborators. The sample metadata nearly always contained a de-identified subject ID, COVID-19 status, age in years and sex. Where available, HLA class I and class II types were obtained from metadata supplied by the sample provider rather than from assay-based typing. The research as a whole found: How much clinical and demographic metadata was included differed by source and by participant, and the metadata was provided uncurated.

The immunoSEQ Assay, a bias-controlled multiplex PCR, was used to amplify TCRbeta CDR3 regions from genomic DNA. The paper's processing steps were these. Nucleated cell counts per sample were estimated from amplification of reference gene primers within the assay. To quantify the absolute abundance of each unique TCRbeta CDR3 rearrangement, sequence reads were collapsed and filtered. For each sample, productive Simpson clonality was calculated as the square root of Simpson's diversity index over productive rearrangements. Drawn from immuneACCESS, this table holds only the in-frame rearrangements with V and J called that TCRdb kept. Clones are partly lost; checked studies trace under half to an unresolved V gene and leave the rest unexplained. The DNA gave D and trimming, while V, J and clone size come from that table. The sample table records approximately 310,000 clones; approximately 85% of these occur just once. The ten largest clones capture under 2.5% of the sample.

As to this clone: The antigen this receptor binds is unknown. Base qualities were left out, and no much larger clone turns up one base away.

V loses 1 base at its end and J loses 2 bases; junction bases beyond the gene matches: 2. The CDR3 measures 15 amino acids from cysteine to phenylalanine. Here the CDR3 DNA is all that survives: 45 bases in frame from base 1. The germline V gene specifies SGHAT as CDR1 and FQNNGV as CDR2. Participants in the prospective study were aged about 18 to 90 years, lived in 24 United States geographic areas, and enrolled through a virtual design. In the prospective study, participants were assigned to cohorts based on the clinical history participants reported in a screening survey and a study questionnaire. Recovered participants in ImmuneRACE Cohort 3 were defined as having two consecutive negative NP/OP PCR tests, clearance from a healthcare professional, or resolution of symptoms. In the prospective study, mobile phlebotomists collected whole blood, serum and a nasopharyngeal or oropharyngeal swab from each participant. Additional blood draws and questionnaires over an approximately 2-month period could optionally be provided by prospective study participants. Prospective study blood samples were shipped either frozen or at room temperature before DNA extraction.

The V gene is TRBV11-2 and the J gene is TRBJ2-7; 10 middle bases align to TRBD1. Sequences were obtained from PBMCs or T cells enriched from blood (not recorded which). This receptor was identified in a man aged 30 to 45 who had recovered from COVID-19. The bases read TGTGCCAGCAGCTTAGCGGGGACAGGGGCCTACGAGCAGTACTTC. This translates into CASSLAGTGAYEQYF.